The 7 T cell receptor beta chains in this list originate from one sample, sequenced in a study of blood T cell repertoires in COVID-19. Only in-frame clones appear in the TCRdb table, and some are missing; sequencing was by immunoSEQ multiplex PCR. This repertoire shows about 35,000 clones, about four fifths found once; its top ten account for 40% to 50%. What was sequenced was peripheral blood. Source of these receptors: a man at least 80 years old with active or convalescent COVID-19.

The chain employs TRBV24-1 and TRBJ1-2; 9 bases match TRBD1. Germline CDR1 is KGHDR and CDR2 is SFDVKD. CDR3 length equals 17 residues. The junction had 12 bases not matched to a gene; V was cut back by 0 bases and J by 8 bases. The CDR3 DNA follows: TGTGCCACCAGTGATTTGGGGCCGGGACAGGGCGTGCACGGCTACACCTTC. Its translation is CATSDLGPGQGVHGYTF.

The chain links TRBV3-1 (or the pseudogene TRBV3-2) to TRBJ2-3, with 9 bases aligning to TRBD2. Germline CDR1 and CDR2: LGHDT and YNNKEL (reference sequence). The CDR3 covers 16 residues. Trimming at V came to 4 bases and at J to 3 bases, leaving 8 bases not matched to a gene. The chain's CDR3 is CASSRTSGRMTDTQYF. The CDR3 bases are TGTGCCAGCAGCCGCACCAGCGGGAGGATGACAGATACGCAGTATTTT.

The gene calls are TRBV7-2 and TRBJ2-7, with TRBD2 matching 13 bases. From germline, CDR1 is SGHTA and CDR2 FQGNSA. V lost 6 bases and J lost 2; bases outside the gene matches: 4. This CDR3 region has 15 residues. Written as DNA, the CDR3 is TGTGCCAGCAGTTGGACTAGCGGGGGCACCTACGAGCAGTACTTC. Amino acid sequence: CASSWTSGGTYEQYF.

CDR3 coding DNA: TGTGCCAGCAGCCAAGTCGACAGTCCCTACGAGCAGTACTTC. Its protein is CASSQVDSPYEQYF. The chain carries TRBV14 and TRBJ2-7; a weak D match, TRBD1 (5 bases). Deletions cut 1 base from V and 2 bases from J, with 9 bases between. CDR1 and CDR2 (germline): SGHDN, FVKESK. The CDR3 contains 14 residues.

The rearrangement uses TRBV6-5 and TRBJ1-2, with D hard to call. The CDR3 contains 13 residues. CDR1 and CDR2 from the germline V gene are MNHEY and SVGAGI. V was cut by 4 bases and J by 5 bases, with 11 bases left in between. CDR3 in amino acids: CASSWGGGYGYTF. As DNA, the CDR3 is TGTGCCAGCAGTTGGGGAGGAGGGTATGGCTACACCTTC.

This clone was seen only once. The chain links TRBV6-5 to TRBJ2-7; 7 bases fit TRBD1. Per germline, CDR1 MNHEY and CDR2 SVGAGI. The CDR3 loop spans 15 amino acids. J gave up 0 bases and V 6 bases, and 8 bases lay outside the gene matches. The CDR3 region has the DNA TGTGCCAGCAGGACAGGGCTCAGAAGCTCCTACGAGCAGTACTTC. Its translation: CASRTGLRSSYEQYF.

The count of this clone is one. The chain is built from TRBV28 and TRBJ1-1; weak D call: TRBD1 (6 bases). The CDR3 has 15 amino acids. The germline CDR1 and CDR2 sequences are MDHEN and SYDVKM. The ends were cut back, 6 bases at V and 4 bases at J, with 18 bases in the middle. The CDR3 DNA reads TGTGCCAGCAGGAGATACAGGGCTTTGAGCACTGAAGCTTTCTTT. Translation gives CASRRYRALSTEAFF.